This TCR beta chain was recovered during a study of PD-1 blockade in classical Hodgkin lymphoma. The V end was cut by 3 bases, the J end by 0 bases, with 7 bases between. Germline V gene data show CDR1 as LNHDA and CDR2 as SQIVND (reference sequence). The CDR3 totals 14 residues. Sequenced by immunoSEQ multiplex PCR; TCRdb stores in-frame clones only, minus some. The sample has several thousand clones; approximately 86% are singletons. This clone turned up a few times. Time point defined: cycle 4 day 1 (C4D1), after more than five weeks of nivolumab. All trial patients relapsed after autologous stem cell transplantation.

The chain couples TRBV19 to TRBJ2-3; no clear D gene. The sequence was obtained from a human donor with classical Hodgkin lymphoma. The sequencing used peripheral blood mononuclear cells (PBMCs), collected before the fourth cycle of nivolumab. This chain's CDR3 is CASSMGGSTDTQYF. Written as DNA, the CDR3 is TGTGCCAGTAGTATGGGCGGTAGCACAGATACGCAGTATTTT.